This T cell receptor beta chain was sequenced for a study of spatial heterogeneity in lung cancer. The wider study: Beta-chain sequences were consistently detected more often than alpha-chain sequences.

This sample's time point: sample taken at primary tumor resection. TCRdb fed the 5' RACE reads into MiXCR, producing one record per CDR3 protein. The repertoire holds 60,000 to 75,000 distinct CDR3 sequences, roughly 6.4% seen once, with around 15% in the top ten. Overall study results and limits: Resection blood, more than follow-up blood, showed ubiquitous expanded tumor TCRs.

Trimming cost V 4 bases and J 6 bases; bases outside gene matches: 3. This CDR3 has 14 amino acids. Per the germline V gene, CDR1 is SQVTM and CDR2 is ANQGSEA. Within the sample, this clonotype is medium-sized. What it binds is unknown. This specimen was PBMCs, taken at surgery. The V gene is TRBV29-1, the J gene TRBJ2-2, with 12 nucleotides matching TRBD1. The sequence came from a female donor with early-stage non-small cell lung cancer. As DNA, the CDR3 is TGCAGCGTTGTAGGGACAGGGGGCCCCGGGGAGCTGTTTTTT. Amino acids: CSVVGTGGPGELFF.